This passage covers 29 T cell receptor beta chains from one sample sequenced in a study of technical replicates of blood from a handful of donors. The assay was immunoSEQ multiplex PCR, and TCRdb's table has in-frame clones only and misses some. The sample holds about 88,000 clones, under 95% seen once. Sequencing input: T cells isolated from PBMCs. The receptors shown here come from a human donor in good health.

This clone was observed a single time. CDR3 region: CASSLTLGGQTQYF. CDR3 nucleotides: TGTGCCAGCAGCTTAACCCTCGGGGGACAGACCCAGTACTTC. The rearrangement joins TRBV11-2 to TRBJ2-5; TRBD2 is a possible D gene (6 bases). Germline V gene sequence: CDR1 SGHAT, CDR2 FQNNGV. CDR3 length equals 14 residues. The V end lost 2 bases, the J end lost 6 bases, and 13 bases lay between the germline ends.

This clone was detected a few times. V gene TRBV7-6 combines with J gene TRBJ2-1; D is uncertain. V dropped 1 base and J dropped 6 bases, with 10 bases sitting between them. Germline-derived CDR1 and CDR2 are SGHVS and FNYEAQ. The CDR3 consists of 14 residues. The CDR3 loop reads CASSLGAGINEQFF. The DNA for the CDR3 is TGTGCCAGCAGCTTAGGGGCTGGCATCAATGAGCAGTTCTTC.

The V call is TRBV28, the J call TRBJ2-3, with TRBD2 as a possible D gene (7 bases). The CDR3 sequence is 14 residues long. The V and J ends lost 3 bases and 2 bases respectively, with 9 bases between them. Germline loops: CDR1 MDHEN, CDR2 SYDVKM. The CDR3 region has the DNA TGTGCCAGCAGTTTGGGGGGGCCCACAGATACGCAGTATTTT. Protein product: CASSLGGPTDTQYF.

J is TRBJ1-2 and V is TRBV6-5; perhaps TRBD1 as D (5 bases). CDR3 size: 14 residues. CDR1 is MNHEY and CDR2 is SVGAGI in the germline V gene. V shed 0 bases and J shed 2 bases, with 7 bases lying between them. CDR3 DNA: TGTGCCAGCAGTTACTCGAAGGGGAACTATGGCTACACCTTC. Its protein product is CASSYSKGNYGYTF.

This chain links TRBV6-5 with TRBJ2-1; 8 bases match TRBD1. Losses at the gene ends were 3 bases for V and 4 bases for J; bases not matched to a gene: 8. Germline-derived CDR1 and CDR2 are MNHEY and SVGAGI. There are 16 residues in the CDR3. The CDR3 here is CASSYATGVLYNEQFF. In DNA form, the CDR3 reads TGTGCCAGCAGTTATGCGACAGGGGTCCTTTACAATGAGCAGTTCTTC.

The chain links TRBV9 to TRBJ2-2; TRBD2 matches 7 bases. V shed 4 bases and J 7 bases; nucleotides not matched to a gene: 7. CDR1 is SGDLS, CDR2 YYNGEE, per germline. The CDR3 length is 14 residues. The CDR3 reads CASSPRLAVGELFF. CDR3 coding DNA: TGTGCCAGCAGCCCCCGCCTAGCGGTCGGGGAGCTGTTTTTT.

The V and J genes are TRBV7-2 and TRBJ2-7, with 12 bases fitting TRBD1. The junction had 4 bases not matched to a gene; V was cut back by 6 bases and J by 1 base. CDR3 length: 15 amino acids. Germline lookup yields CDR1 SGHTA and CDR2 FQGNSA. This chain's CDR3 is CASRWGQGASYEQYF. CDR3 DNA: TGTGCCAGCAGATGGGGACAGGGGGCTTCCTACGAGCAGTACTTC.

The CDR3: CASTGPNQPQHF. As DNA, the CDR3 is TGTGCCAGCACCGGTCCAAATCAGCCCCAGCATTTT. The chain joins TRBV28 to TRBJ1-5; D is ambiguous. Germline V CDR1 and CDR2: MDHEN, SYDVKM. The germline V and J ends were trimmed by 7 bases and 4 bases, with 8 bases remaining between them. The CDR3 contains 12 residues.

The chain couples TRBV18 to TRBJ1-5; perhaps TRBD1 as D (5 bases). The CDR3 spans 15 residues. V was clipped by 3 bases and J by 0 bases, with 9 bases between them. The germline gives CDR1 KGHSH, CDR2 LQKENI. CDR3 bases: TGTGCCAGCTCACCCGGGGGATTTAGCAATCAGCCCCAGCATTTT. It yields the protein CASSPGGFSNQPQHF.

This chain's CDR3 is CASSLPTSGRAGYEQYF. CDR3 sequence (DNA): TGTGCCAGCAGCTTGCCGACTAGCGGGAGGGCCGGGTACGAGCAGTACTTC. The chain joins TRBV5-4 to TRBJ2-7; TRBD2 matches at 14 bases. The CDR3 is made up of 17 amino acids. V trimming: 1 base; J trimming: 4 bases; junction bases outside the gene matches: 7. Per germline, CDR1 SGHNT and CDR2 YYREEE (reference sequence).

V usage is TRBV7-9 and J usage is TRBJ1-2; D unclear. This CDR3 is built from 18 residues. The germline V and J ends were trimmed by 4 bases and 4 bases, with 25 bases remaining between them. The V gene's germline CDR1 is SEHNR and CDR2 FQNEAQ (reference sequence). CDR3 amino acids: CASSSLDMVSLLGYGYTF. For the CDR3, the DNA is TGTGCCAGCAGCTCCCTAGATATGGTCTCCTTGTTAGGCTATGGCTACACCTTC.

The rearrangement links TRBV7-9 to TRBJ2-7, with D perhaps matching TRBD2 (5 bases). Germline lookup yields CDR1 SEHNR and CDR2 FQNEAQ (reference sequence). V lost 4 bases, J lost 3 bases, and 13 bases lay in between. The CDR3 is 14 residues long. The CDR3, as DNA: TGTGCCAGCAGCTCAGTCACGGGAAGCTACGAGCAGTACTTC. Encoded protein: CASSSVTGSYEQYF.

This chain links TRBV5-1 with TRBJ2-6, with 11 bases aligning to TRBD1. Germline V CDR1 and CDR2: SGHRS, YFSETQ. V dropped 6 bases and J dropped 4; count of bases not matched to a gene: 9. This CDR3 contains 17 residues. The CDR3 region has the DNA TGCGCCAGCAAGGGACAGGGGGGGATAACCGGGGCCAACGTCCTGACTTTC. Its translation: CASKGQGGITGANVLTF.

The chain combines TRBV10-2 with TRBJ2-7; D gene uncertain. This CDR3 spans 11 amino acids. The germline V gene has CDR1 WSHSY and CDR2 SAAADI. Trimming cost V 7 bases and J 6 bases, with 10 bases left between them. In DNA form, the CDR3 reads TGCGCCAGCAAAAGAGAGCTCGAGCAGTACTTC. Protein product: CASKRELEQYF.

V and J are TRBV7-9 and TRBJ2-1; D remains unclear. Germline CDR1 is SEHNR and CDR2 is FQNEAQ (reference sequence). The CDR3 sequence is 14 residues long. V was trimmed by 2 bases and J by 1 base, leaving 6 bases between them. The CDR3 loop is CASSLYYSYNEQFF. The CDR3 DNA reads as TGTGCCAGCAGCTTATACTATTCCTACAATGAGCAGTTCTTC.

The V and J genes are TRBV18 and TRBJ1-5, with D possibly matching TRBD1 (5 bases). Trimming cost V 4 bases and J 6 bases, with 19 bases left between them. The V gene's germline CDR1 is KGHSH and CDR2 LQKENI. The CDR3 spans 16 residues. The CDR3 sequence: CASSLASETGFQPQHF. As DNA, the CDR3 is TGTGCCAGCTCACTGGCATCGGAAACAGGTTTTCAGCCCCAGCATTTT.

This chain connects TRBV7-2 to TRBJ2-1, with 11 bases identical to TRBD2. CDR3 length: 16 amino acids. The germline CDR1 and CDR2 sequences are SGHTA and FQGNSA. The J segment lost 4 bases and the V segment lost 5 bases, leaving 7 bases of the junction unmatched. The CDR3 spells CASSVGRLAGYNEQFF. In DNA, the CDR3 is TGTGCCAGCAGCGTCGGGAGACTAGCGGGGTACAATGAGCAGTTCTTC. Based on the CDR3 plus reference TRBV7-2 and TRBJ2-1, the full variable domain is GAGVSQSPSNKVTEKGKDVELRCDPISGHTALYWYRQSLGQGLEFLIYFQGNSAPDKSGLPSDRFSAERTGGSVSTLTIQRTQQEDSAVYLCASSVGRLAGYNEQFFGPGTRLTVL.

The chain's CDR3 is CASTPGTGDQPQHF. The CDR3 DNA reads as TGTGCCAGCACTCCTGGGACAGGGGATCAGCCCCAGCATTTT. This chain joins TRBV18 and TRBJ1-5; 10 nucleotides agree with TRBD1. The J segment lost 5 bases and the V segment lost 8 bases, leaving 6 bases of the junction unmatched. Germline V gene sequence: CDR1 KGHSH, CDR2 LQKENI. The CDR3 sequence is 14 residues long.

The V and J genes are TRBV5-3 and TRBJ1-2; tentatively, D is TRBD1 (6 bases). Being an ORF, TRBV5-3 has a function that is uncertain. This CDR3 comprises 16 residues. Deletions cut 4 bases from V and 7 bases from J, with 23 bases between. The CDR3 DNA sequence: TGTGCCAGAAGCAAGAGCGACAGGCCCAGGTATAGTGGCTACACCTTC. As protein: CARSKSDRPRYSGYTF.

As DNA, the CDR3 is TGTGCCAGCAGCTTTAGGGGTCGCGGGGATGCAGATACGCAGTATTTT. Encoded protein: CASSFRGRGDADTQYF. This chain uses TRBV11-2 with TRBJ2-3; perhaps TRBD2 as D (6 bases). CDR3 size: 16 residues. Germline V gene sequence: CDR1 SGHAT, CDR2 FQNNGV. V lost 3 bases, J lost 4 bases, and 17 bases lay in between.

V and J are TRBV7-2 and TRBJ2-5, with D unclear. CDR1 SGHTA and CDR2 FQGNSA come from the germline V gene. V was cut by 0 bases and J by 0 bases, with 8 bases left in between. The CDR3 has 15 residues. This chain's CDR3 is CASSLAERYQETQYF. CDR3 nucleotide sequence: TGTGCCAGCAGCTTAGCGGAGAGGTACCAAGAGACCCAGTACTTC.

The chain combines TRBV30 with TRBJ1-5, with TRBD1 matching over 10 bases. Germline-derived CDR1 and CDR2 are GTSNPN and SVGIG (reference sequence). The CDR3 length is 18 residues. Unmatched junction bases numbered 9, after V lost 1 base and J lost 0 bases. CDR3 in amino acids: CAWSGQRTGGYSNQPQHF. DNA for the CDR3: TGTGCCTGGAGTGGCCAAAGGACAGGGGGGTATAGCAATCAGCCCCAGCATTTT.

In its sample, this clone was seen once. The rearrangement links TRBV5-5 to TRBJ1-5; 9 nucleotides align to TRBD1. The CDR3 spans 17 residues. Trimming removed 3 bases from V and 9 bases from J; junction bases left unmatched: 16. Germline CDR1 is SGHKS and CDR2 is YYEKEE (reference sequence). The CDR3 bases are TGTGCCAGCAGCTCGTCCGGGACAGGGTTTTCTTCGGCGCCCCAGCATTTT. It translates to CASSSSGTGFSSAPQHF.

The chain uses TRBV6-5 and TRBJ1-2, with 7 positions matching TRBD1. This CDR3 is 13 amino acids long. The V gene end was trimmed by 6 bases and the J gene end by 6 bases; junction bases not matched to a gene: 7. CDR1 MNHEY and CDR2 SVGAGI come from the germline V gene. CDR3 in DNA: TGTGCCAGCAGACCTACAGGGGATGATGGCTACACCTTC. Residues: CASRPTGDDGYTF.

This rearrangement joins TRBV12-5 to TRBJ2-3, with D perhaps matching TRBD2 (7 bases). Trimming pared 2 bases from V and 0 bases from J, leaving 21 bases between. The CDR3 runs to 19 residues. Germline CDR1 and CDR2: LGHNT and FRNRAP. The CDR3, as DNA: TGTGCTAGTGGTTTGTCAACCGGGGGGCTCCTATATAGCACAGATACGCAGTATTTT. Protein product: CASGLSTGGLLYSTDTQYF. Drawing the rest from reference TRBV12-5 and TRBJ2-3, the complete variable domain is DARVTQTPRHKVTEMGQEVTMRCQPILGHNTVFWYRQTMMQGLELLAYFRNRAPLDDSGMPKDRFSAEMPDATLATLKIQPSEPRDSAVYFCASGLSTGGLLYSTDTQYFGPGTRLTVL.

The V and J genes are TRBV11-3 and TRBJ1-4, with 12 bases aligning to TRBD1. There are 14 residues in the CDR3. Germline trimming cut 5 bases from V and 7 bases from J; bases unmatched to any gene: 2. Germline CDR1 SGHNT, CDR2 YENEEA. The CDR3 DNA sequence: TGTGCCAGCAGCCCGGGACAGGGGGCTGAAAAACTGTTTTTT. The encoded protein is CASSPGQGAEKLFF.

CDR3 in DNA: TGCGCCAGCAGTGAGTCCGGGGGGCTCGGCTACACCTTC. It specifies CASSESGGLGYTF. This sequence joins TRBV10-1 and TRBJ1-2, with a possible D match to TRBD1 (6 bases). V shed 0 bases and J shed 8 bases, with 10 bases lying between them. There are 13 residues in the CDR3. The V gene's germline CDR1 is WNHNN and CDR2 SYGVQD (reference sequence).

The chain has TRBV18 and TRBJ2-7, with TRBD1 matching 9 bases. The germline V gene has CDR1 KGHSH and CDR2 LQKENI. This CDR3 has 15 residues. V shed 5 bases, J shed 4 bases, and the junction held 9 bases outside the gene matches. CDR3 region: CASSITGTGSYEQYF. The CDR3 DNA is TGTGCCAGCTCAATCACCGGGACAGGGTCGTACGAGCAGTACTTC.

The chain joins TRBV6-5 to TRBJ2-3; the match to TRBD2 covers 8 bases. With 6 bases clipped from V and 6 bases from J, the junction kept 11 bases outside the gene matches. The CDR3 length is 15 residues. Germline V gives CDR1 MNHEY, CDR2 SVGAGI. This CDR3 is CASSRMGGRWDTQYF. In DNA form, the CDR3 reads TGTGCCAGCAGCCGAATGGGCGGGAGGTGGGATACGCAGTATTTT.